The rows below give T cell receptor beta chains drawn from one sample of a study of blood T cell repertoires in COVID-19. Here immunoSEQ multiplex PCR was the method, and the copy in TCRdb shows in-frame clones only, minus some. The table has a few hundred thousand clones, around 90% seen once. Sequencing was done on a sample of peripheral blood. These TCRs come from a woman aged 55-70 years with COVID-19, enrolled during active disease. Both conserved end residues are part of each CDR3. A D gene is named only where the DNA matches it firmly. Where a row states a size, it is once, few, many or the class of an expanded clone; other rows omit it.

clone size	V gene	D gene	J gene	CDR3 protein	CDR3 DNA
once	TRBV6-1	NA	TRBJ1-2	CASSERKQGYRGYTF	TGTGCCAGCAGTGAAAGGAAGCAGGGGTATCGTGGCTACACCTTC
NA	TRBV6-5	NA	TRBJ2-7	CASSYSIGGAEQYF	TGTGCCAGCAGTTACTCGATAGGAGGGGCCGAGCAGTACTTC
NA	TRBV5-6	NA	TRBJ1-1	CASSHAFGGTEAFF	TGTGCCAGCAGCCACGCGTTTGGGGGGACTGAAGCTTTCTTT
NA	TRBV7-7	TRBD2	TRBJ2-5	CASSPGLAGGLRETQYF	TGTGCCAGCAGCCCAGGTCTAGCGGGGGGGTTGAGGGAGACCCAGTACTTC
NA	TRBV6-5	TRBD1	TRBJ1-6	CASSRTGNNSPLHF	TGTGCCAGCAGCCGGACAGGGAACAATTCACCCCTCCACTTT
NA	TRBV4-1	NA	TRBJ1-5	CASSQSSTANQPQHF	TGCGCCAGCAGCCAAAGCAGCACAGCAAATCAGCCCCAGCATTTT
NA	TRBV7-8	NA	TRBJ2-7	CASSLDWGLSRREQYF	TGTGCCAGCAGCTTAGATTGGGGCTTAAGCCGTCGCGAGCAGTACTTC
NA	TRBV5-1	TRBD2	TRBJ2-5	CASSLANVAGGQTQYF	TGCGCCAGCAGCTTGGCTAACGTAGCGGGGGGCCAGACCCAGTACTTC
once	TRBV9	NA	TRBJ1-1	CASSDGRNTEAFF	TGTGCCAGCAGCGATGGCAGGAACACTGAAGCTTTCTTT
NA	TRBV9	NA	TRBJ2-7	CASSAGPRYEQYF	TGTGCCAGCAGCGCAGGGCCCCGCTACGAGCAGTACTTC
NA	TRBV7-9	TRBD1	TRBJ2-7	CASSLTRGLREQYF	TGTGCCAGCAGCTTAACCAGGGGGCTTCGGGAGCAGTACTTC
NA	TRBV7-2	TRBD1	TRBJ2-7	CASSSGQGFYEQYF	TGTGCCAGCAGCTCGGGACAGGGGTTCTACGAGCAGTACTTC
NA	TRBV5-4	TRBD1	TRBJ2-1	CASSFIRDRGLNEQFF	TGTGCCAGCAGCTTCATCCGGGACAGGGGGCTTAATGAGCAGTTCTTC
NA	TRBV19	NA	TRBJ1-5	CATGERDQPQHF	TGTGCCACCGGCGAGCGGGATCAGCCCCAGCATTTT
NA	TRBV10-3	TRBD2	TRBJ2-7	CAISESLAGGLDYEQYF	TGTGCCATCAGTGAGTCGTTGGCGGGGGGGCTCGATTACGAGCAGTACTTC
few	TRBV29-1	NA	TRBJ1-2	CSVHREWNYGYTF	TGCAGCGTCCACAGGGAGTGGAACTATGGCTACACCTTC
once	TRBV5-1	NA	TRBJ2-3	CASSSGRGGGSDTQYF	TGCGCCAGCAGCTCTGGCCGCGGCGGGGGCTCTGATACGCAGTATTTT
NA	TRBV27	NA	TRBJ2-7	CASSLSGLGREQYF	TGTGCCAGCAGTTTATCGGGTCTAGGTCGGGAGCAGTACTTC
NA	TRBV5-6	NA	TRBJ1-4	CASSLDSGASFEKLFF	TGTGCCAGCAGCTTGGACTCAGGGGCCTCCTTTGAAAAACTGTTTTTT
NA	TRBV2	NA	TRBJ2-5	CASTVEETQYF	TGTGCCAGCACGGTTGAAGAGACCCAGTACTTC
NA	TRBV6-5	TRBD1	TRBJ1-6	CASSRDRDSSPLHF	TGTGCCAGCAGCCGGGACAGGGATAGTTCACCCCTCCACTTT
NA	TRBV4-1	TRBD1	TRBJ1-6	CASSRSPGGQISPLHF	TGCGCCAGCAGCCGATCCCCTGGGGGACAGATTTCACCCCTCCACTTT
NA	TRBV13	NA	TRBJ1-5	CASSLGREGNQPQHF	TGTGCCAGCAGCTTGGGCAGGGAGGGCAATCAGCCCCAGCATTTT
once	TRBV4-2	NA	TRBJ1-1	CASSPDTEAFF	TGTGCCAGCAGCCCGGACACTGAAGCTTTCTTT